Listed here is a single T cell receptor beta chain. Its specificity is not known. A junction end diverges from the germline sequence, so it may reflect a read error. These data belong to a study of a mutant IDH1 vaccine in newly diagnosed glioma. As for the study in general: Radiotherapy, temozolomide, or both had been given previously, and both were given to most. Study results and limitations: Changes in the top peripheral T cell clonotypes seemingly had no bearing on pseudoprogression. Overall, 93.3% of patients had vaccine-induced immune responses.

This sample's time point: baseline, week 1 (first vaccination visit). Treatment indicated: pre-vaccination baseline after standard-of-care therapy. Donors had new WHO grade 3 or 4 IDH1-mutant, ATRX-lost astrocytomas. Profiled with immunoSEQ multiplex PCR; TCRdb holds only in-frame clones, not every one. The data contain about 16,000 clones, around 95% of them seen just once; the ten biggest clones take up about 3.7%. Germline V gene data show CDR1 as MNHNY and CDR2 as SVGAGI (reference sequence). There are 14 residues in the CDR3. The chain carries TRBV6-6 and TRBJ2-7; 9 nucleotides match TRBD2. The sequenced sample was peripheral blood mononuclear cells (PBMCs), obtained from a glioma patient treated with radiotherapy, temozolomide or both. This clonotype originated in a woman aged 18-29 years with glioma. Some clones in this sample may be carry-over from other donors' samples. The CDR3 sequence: CASSYVAGAPRGNF. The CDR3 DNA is TGTGCCAGCAGTTATGTAGCGGGGGCCCCTAGGGGGAACTTC.